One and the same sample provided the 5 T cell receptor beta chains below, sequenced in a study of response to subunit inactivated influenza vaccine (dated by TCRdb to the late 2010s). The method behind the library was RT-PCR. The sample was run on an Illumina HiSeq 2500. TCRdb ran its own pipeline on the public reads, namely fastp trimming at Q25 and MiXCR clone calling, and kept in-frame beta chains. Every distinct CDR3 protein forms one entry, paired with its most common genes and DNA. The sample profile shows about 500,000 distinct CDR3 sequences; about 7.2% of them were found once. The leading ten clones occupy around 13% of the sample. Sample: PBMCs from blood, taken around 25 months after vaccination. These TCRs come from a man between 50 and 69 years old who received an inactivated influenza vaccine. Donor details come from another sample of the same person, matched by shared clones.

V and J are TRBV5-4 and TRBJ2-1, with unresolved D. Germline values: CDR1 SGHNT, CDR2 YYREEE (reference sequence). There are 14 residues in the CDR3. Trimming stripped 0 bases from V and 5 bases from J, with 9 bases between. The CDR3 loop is CASSLVGIDNEQFF. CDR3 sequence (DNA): TGTGCCAGCAGCTTGGTCGGTATCGACAATGAGCAGTTCTTC.

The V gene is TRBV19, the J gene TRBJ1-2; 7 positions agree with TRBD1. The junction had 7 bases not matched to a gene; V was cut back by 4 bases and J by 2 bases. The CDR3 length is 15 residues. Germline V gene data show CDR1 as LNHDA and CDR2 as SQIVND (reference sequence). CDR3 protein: CASSTRRQGNYGYTF. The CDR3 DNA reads TGTGCCAGTAGTACAAGACGACAGGGCAACTATGGCTACACCTTC.

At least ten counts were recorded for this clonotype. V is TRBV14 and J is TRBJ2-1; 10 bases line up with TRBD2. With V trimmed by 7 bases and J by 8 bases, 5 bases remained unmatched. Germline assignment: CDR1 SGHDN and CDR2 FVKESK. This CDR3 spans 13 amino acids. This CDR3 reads CASTLAGIHEQFF. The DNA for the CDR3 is TGTGCCAGCACACTAGCGGGAATACATGAGCAGTTCTTC.

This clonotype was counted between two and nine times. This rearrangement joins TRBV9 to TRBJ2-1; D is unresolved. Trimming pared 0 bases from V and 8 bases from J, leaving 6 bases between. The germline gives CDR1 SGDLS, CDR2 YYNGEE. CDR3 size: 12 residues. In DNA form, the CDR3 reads TGTGCCAGCAGCGTAGGCTGGGATGAGCAGTTCTTC. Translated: CASSVGWDEQFF.

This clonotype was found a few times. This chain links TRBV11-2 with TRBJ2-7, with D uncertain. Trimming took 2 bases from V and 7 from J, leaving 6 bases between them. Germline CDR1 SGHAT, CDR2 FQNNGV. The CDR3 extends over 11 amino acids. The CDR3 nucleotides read TGTGCCAGCAGCTTAATGAGAGAGCAGTACTTC. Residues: CASSLMREQYF.